Presented here are 21 T cell receptor beta chains from one specimen sequenced in a study of vaccination effects on CD4 cells after COVID-19. No antigen has been identified for these receptors. Libraries were prepared by immunoSEQ multiplex PCR; TCRdb keeps only in-frame clonotypes and omits some of them. There are around 35,000 clones in the sample; 60% to 80% occur only once, and 15% lies in the top ten. ViraFEST assay sequencing came after antigen-specific CD4+ T cells were expanded with viral peptide pools. Culture proceeded for 9 to 11 days, and CD4+ T cells were then isolated. People in the vaccine group had not been infected with SARS-CoV-2 before, and their nucleocapsid antibodies were negative. This specimen consisted of CD4+ T cells from PBMCs cultured with HCoV-OC43 spike peptides, obtained before COVID-19 vaccination. Subset: HCoV-OC43 spike overlapping peptide pool stimulation. These receptors all come from a human donor who received a COVID-19 vaccine.

V gene TRBV6-5 combines with J gene TRBJ2-6; D gene uncertain. In germline, CDR1 is MNHEY, CDR2 SVGAGI. The CDR3 is 13 amino acids. V dropped 7 bases and J dropped 2 bases, with 6 bases sitting between them. CDR3 amino acids: CASTTPGANVLTF. CDR3 sequence (DNA): TGTGCCAGCACCACGCCTGGGGCCAACGTCCTGACTTTC.

The rearrangement joins TRBV7-2 to TRBJ1-1; possibly TRBD1 for D (6 bases). From germline, CDR1 is SGHTA and CDR2 FQGNSA. V lost 2 bases and J lost 5, with 12 bases in between. There are 14 residues in the CDR3. CDR3 DNA: TGTGCCAGCAGCTTATCGGGGGGCCTGACTGAAGCTTTCTTT. It specifies CASSLSGGLTEAFF.

The chain uses TRBV19 and TRBJ1-5, with D perhaps TRBD1 (6 bases). CDR1 and CDR2 (germline): LNHDA, SQIVND (reference sequence). This CDR3 is built from 18 residues. Deletions cut 5 bases from V and 1 base from J, with 21 bases between. CDR3 in amino acids: CASSVPRGGSLSNQPQHF. In nucleotides, the CDR3 is TGTGCCAGTAGTGTACCTAGGGGGGGCTCACTCAGCAATCAGCCCCAGCATTTT.

V gene TRBV7-9 combines with J gene TRBJ2-7; 7 bases line up with TRBD2. Losses at the gene ends were 1 base for V and 5 bases for J; bases not matched to a gene: 5. Germline V gene sequence: CDR1 SEHNR, CDR2 FQNEAQ (reference sequence). The CDR3 contains 14 residues. For the CDR3, the DNA is TGTGCCAGCAGCTTAGGGGGGGGGTTGGACGAGCAGTACTTC. Its protein is CASSLGGGLDEQYF.

This clone counts as medium-sized. The chain recombines TRBV30 with TRBJ1-6; no firm D call. The CDR3 runs 14 residues. The germline V and J ends were trimmed by 4 bases and 10 bases, with 17 bases remaining between them. CDR1 is GTSNPN and CDR2 is SVGIG in the germline V gene (reference sequence). The CDR3 loop reads CAWTLRAVGSPLHF. The CDR3, as DNA: TGTGCCTGGACCCTCCGGGCGGTTGGATCACCCCTCCACTTT.

V and J are TRBV7-9 and TRBJ1-1; D may be TRBD1 (6 bases). Trimming shortened V by 9 bases and J by 1 base, and 12 bases separated the two germline ends. The CDR3 covers 13 residues. CDR1 SEHNR and CDR2 FQNEAQ come from the germline V gene (reference sequence). Written as DNA, the CDR3 is TGTGCCAGTACATTGACAGGGAACACTGAAGCTTTCTTT. It yields the protein CASTLTGNTEAFF.

This clone was found a few times. The CDR3 sequence is CASSPRDPLGQSHEQYF. The CDR3 DNA is TGTGCCAGCAGCCCCCGGGACCCCCTGGGGCAGTCCCACGAGCAGTACTTC. V is TRBV9 and J is TRBJ2-7; D possibly uses TRBD1 or TRBD2 (5 bases each). V lost 4 bases and J 5 bases, leaving 25 bases between the germline ends. Germline-derived CDR1 and CDR2 are SGDLS and YYNGEE. The CDR3 runs to 17 residues.

This chain's CDR3 is CASNRDRGTGELFF. In DNA, the CDR3 is TGTGCCAGCAACCGGGACAGGGGGACCGGGGAGCTGTTTTTT. The chain carries TRBV6-5 and TRBJ2-2; TRBD1 aligns across 11 bases. The CDR3 consists of 14 residues. Per germline, CDR1 MNHEY and CDR2 SVGAGI. The V segment lost 7 bases and the J segment 5 bases; nucleotides outside the gene matches: 3.

The gene calls are TRBV19 and TRBJ2-1; D not certain. Per the germline V gene, CDR1 is LNHDA and CDR2 is SQIVND (reference sequence). Deletions cut 9 bases from V and 3 bases from J, with 15 bases between. This CDR3 has 14 amino acids. The CDR3 reads CASQDATFYNEQFF. The CDR3, as DNA: TGTGCCAGCCAGGACGCGACCTTCTACAATGAGCAGTTCTTC.

The V gene is TRBV9, the J gene TRBJ2-2; D ambiguous. V lost 0 bases to trimming and J lost 1 base, with 7 bases between them. The germline V gene encodes CDR1 SGDLS and CDR2 YYNGEE. The CDR3 consists of 15 residues. The CDR3 loop reads CASSVGTMNTGELFF. DNA for the CDR3: TGTGCCAGCAGCGTAGGGACGATGAACACCGGGGAGCTGTTTTTT.

The chain uses TRBV9 and TRBJ2-1, with 9 bases aligning to TRBD2. Per germline, CDR1 SGDLS and CDR2 YYNGEE. Trimming at V came to 1 base and at J to 2 bases, leaving 4 bases not matched to a gene. The CDR3 covers 16 residues. In DNA form, the CDR3 reads TGTGCCAGCAGCGTATGGGGACTAGCTACCTACAATGAGCAGTTCTTC. It yields the protein CASSVWGLATYNEQFF.

The chain has TRBV5-1 and TRBJ2-1; 7 positions agree with TRBD2. The CDR3 length is 17 residues. V lost 4 bases and J lost 0; bases outside the gene matches: 10. Germline CDR1 reads SGHRS; CDR2 reads YFSETQ. For the CDR3, the DNA is TGCGCCAGCAGCCAGGCACTTGGGGGGGGCTCCTACAATGAGCAGTTCTTC. It codes for CASSQALGGGSYNEQFF.

This clone was detected once. This chain joins TRBV11-3 and TRBJ2-3; no firm D call. The ends were cut back, 1 base at V and 1 base at J, with 15 bases in the middle. This CDR3 region has 17 residues. Germline V CDR1 and CDR2: SGHNT, YENEEA. The DNA for the CDR3 is TGTGCCAGCAGCTTAGGAATGCTAGGAGCAGGCACAGATACGCAGTATTTT. Amino acids: CASSLGMLGAGTDTQYF. The full variable domain, completed using reference TRBV11-3 and TRBJ2-3, is EAGVVQSPRYKIIEKKQPVAFWCNPISGHNTLYWYLQNLGQGPELLIRYENEEAVDDSQLPKDRFSAERLKGVDSTLKIQPAELGDSAVYLCASSLGMLGAGTDTQYFGPGTRLTVL.

The chain links TRBV3-1 (or the pseudogene TRBV3-2) to TRBJ2-7; 12 bases fit TRBD2. After removal of 4 bases from V and 3 bases from J, the junction contained 13 bases not matched to a gene. Germline V gene sequence: CDR1 LGHDT, CDR2 YNNKEL (reference sequence). CDR3 length equals 18 residues. The CDR3 loop is CASSRGLAGIFSIYEQYF. CDR3 nucleotide sequence: TGTGCCAGCAGCCGAGGACTAGCGGGAATATTTTCGATCTACGAGCAGTACTTC.

This clone showed up just a few times. The gene calls are TRBV6-2 or TRBV6-3 and TRBJ2-7; 7 positions agree with TRBD2. Germline V gives CDR1 MNHEY, CDR2 SVGEGT. This CDR3 comprises 16 residues. J lost 1 base, V lost 2 bases, and 8 bases had no gene match. The CDR3 bases are TGTGCCAGCAGTTACCCGGGACTACTTCAATCCTACGAGCAGTACTTC. This encodes CASSYPGLLQSYEQYF.

The chain recombines TRBV7-8 with TRBJ2-5; no clear D gene. The CDR3 spans 16 residues. Germline assignment: CDR1 SGHVS and CDR2 FQNEAQ. Deletions cut 1 base from V and 4 bases from J, with 16 bases between. CDR3 residues: CASSLGTILKLETQYF. For the CDR3, the DNA is TGTGCCAGCAGCTTAGGGACGATCCTTAAATTAGAGACCCAGTACTTC.

The chain recombines TRBV5-1 with TRBJ1-2; 10 bases are shared with TRBD1. The V and J ends lost 5 bases and 8 bases, in that order; junction bases with no gene match: 6. Germline CDR1 and CDR2: SGHRS and YFSETQ. The CDR3 runs 13 residues. The CDR3 region has the DNA TGCGCCAGCAGAACGGGACAGGGGAACGGCTACACCTTC. It specifies CASRTGQGNGYTF.

The chain uses TRBV5-1 and TRBJ2-3; 9 bases are shared with TRBD2. The CDR3 runs to 16 residues. The V gene's germline CDR1 is SGHRS and CDR2 YFSETQ. Unmatched junction bases numbered 12, after V lost 4 bases and J lost 6 bases. As DNA, the CDR3 is TGCGCCAGCAGCCGCCGGCTAGCGGGGCCTCGGGATACGCAGTATTTT. Translated, it gives CASSRRLAGPRDTQYF.

The chain employs TRBV6-5 and TRBJ1-2; D is ambiguous. Between the trimmed V and J ends, which lost 0 bases and 7 bases, there was a span of 15 bases. From germline, CDR1 is MNHEY and CDR2 SVGAGI. CDR3 length: 15 residues. DNA of the CDR3: TGTGCCAGCAGTTACTCGCGGCCGAGTGCGTCTGGCTACACCTTC. This sequence encodes CASSYSRPSASGYTF.

The rearrangement uses TRBV19 and TRBJ2-2, with 10 bases fitting TRBD2. The germline V gene encodes CDR1 LNHDA and CDR2 SQIVND (reference sequence). V lost 3 bases to trimming and J lost 4 bases; unmatched junction nucleotides: 5. The CDR3 is 16 residues long. The CDR3: CASSIRASGGTGELFF. Written as DNA, the CDR3 is TGTGCCAGTAGTATTAGGGCTAGCGGGGGCACCGGGGAGCTGTTTTTT.

This rearrangement joins TRBV5-4 to TRBJ1-3; 12 bases align to TRBD1. J gave up 8 bases and V 4 bases, and 7 bases lay outside the gene matches. The germline V gene has CDR1 SGHNT and CDR2 YYREEE (reference sequence). This CDR3 is built from 15 residues. For the CDR3, the DNA is TGTGCCAGCAGCATCTTGGGACAGGGGGCAGACACCATATATTTT. This translates into CASSILGQGADTIYF.